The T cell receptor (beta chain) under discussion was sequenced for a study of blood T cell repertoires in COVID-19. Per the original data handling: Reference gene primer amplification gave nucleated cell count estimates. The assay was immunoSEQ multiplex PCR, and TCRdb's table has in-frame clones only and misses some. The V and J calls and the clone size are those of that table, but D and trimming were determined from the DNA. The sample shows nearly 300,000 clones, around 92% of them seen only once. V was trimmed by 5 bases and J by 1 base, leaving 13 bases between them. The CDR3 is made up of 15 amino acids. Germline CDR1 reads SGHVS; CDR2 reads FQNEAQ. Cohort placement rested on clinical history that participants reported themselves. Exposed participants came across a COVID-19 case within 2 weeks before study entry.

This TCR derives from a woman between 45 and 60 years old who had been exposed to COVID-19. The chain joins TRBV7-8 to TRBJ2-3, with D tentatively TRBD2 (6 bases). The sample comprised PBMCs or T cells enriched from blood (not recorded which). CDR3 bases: TGTGCCAGCAGCCAGGACTACCAGCGCACAGATACGCAGTATTTT. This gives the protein CASSQDYQRTDTQYF.